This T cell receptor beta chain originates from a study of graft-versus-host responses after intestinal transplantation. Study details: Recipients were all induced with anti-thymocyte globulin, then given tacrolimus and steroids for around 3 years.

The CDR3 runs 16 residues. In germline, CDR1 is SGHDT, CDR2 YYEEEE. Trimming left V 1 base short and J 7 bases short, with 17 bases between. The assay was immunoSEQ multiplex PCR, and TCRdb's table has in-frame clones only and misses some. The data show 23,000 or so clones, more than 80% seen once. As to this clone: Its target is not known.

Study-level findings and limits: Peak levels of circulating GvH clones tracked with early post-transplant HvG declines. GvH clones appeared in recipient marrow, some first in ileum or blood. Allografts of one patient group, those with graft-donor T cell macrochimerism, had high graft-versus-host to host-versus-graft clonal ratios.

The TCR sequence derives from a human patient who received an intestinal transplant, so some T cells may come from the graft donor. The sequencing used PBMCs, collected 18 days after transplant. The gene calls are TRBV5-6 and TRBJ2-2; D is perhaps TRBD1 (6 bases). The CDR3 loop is CASSLPQGRRGGELFF. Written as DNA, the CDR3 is TGTGCCAGCAGCTTGCCTCAGGGGAGAAGGGGCGGGGAGCTGTTTTTT.